Below are 12 T cell receptor beta chains sequenced from a single sample in a study of cytomegalovirus exposure and HLA in healthy donors. The primer mix had 60 Vbeta and 13 Jbeta primers. Profiling relied on immunoSEQ multiplex PCR, and the TCRdb table lists in-frame clones only, not all of them. The data contain about 150,000 clones, about 60% of them seen just once; the ten biggest clones take up about 7.1%. The sequencing input was PBMCs. The receptors were gathered from an older woman in good health and CMV-seropositive.

The chain employs TRBV28 and TRBJ2-5; 7 bases agree with TRBD2. Matching the DNA end better, TRBJ2-7 makes the J call doubtful. The CDR3 length is 14 residues. Looked up from germline, CDR1 is MDHEN and CDR2 is SYDVKM. The CDR3 DNA reads as TGTGCCAGCAGTACCGGACTAGTCCCCTACGAGCAGTACTTC. This gives the protein CASSTGLVPYEQYF.

The chain couples TRBV6-5 to TRBJ2-3; maybe TRBD1 (7 bases). The V and J ends lost 7 bases and 0 bases respectively, with 14 bases between them. The germline V gene encodes CDR1 MNHEY and CDR2 SVGAGI. The CDR3 consists of 15 residues. CDR3 nucleotides: TGTGCCAGCACTATGACAGGGACTAGCACAGATACGCAGTATTTT. Its protein product is CASTMTGTSTDTQYF.

This clone showed up just a few times. The chain recombines TRBV28 with TRBJ1-6; 7 nucleotides agree with TRBD1. The germline gives CDR1 MDHEN, CDR2 SYDVKM. The V gene end was trimmed by 5 bases and the J gene end by 9 bases; junction bases not matched to a gene: 22. This CDR3 has 19 residues. As DNA, the CDR3 is TGTGCCAGCAGTCTTAGGGGGCGGTGGGGGAGCCCTATCTCTTCACCCCTCCACTTT. Its translation is CASSLRGRWGSPISSPLHF.

V and J are TRBV7-9 and TRBJ2-1; 12 bases match TRBD1. Germline lookup yields CDR1 SEHNR and CDR2 FQNEAQ (reference sequence). The CDR3 runs 15 residues. The V gene end was trimmed by 3 bases and the J gene end by 9 bases; junction bases not matched to a gene: 6. CDR3 amino acids: CASSFPGQGAGEQFF. The CDR3 bases are TGTGCCAGCAGCTTCCCGGGACAGGGGGCGGGTGAGCAGTTCTTC.

J is TRBJ2-7 and V is TRBV7-2, with TRBD2 matching 10 bases. The V gene's germline CDR1 is SGHTA and CDR2 FQGNSA. The CDR3 has 15 amino acids. Trimming at V came to 3 bases and at J to 1 base, leaving 3 bases not matched to a gene. The CDR3 reads CASSLGLATSYEQYF. In DNA, the CDR3 is TGTGCCAGCAGCTTGGGACTAGCGACTTCCTACGAGCAGTACTTC.

The chain carries TRBV28 and TRBJ2-7; 7 positions match TRBD2. The CDR3 is 12 amino acids. Looked up from germline, CDR1 is MDHEN and CDR2 is SYDVKM. With 3 bases clipped from V and 7 bases from J, the junction kept 3 bases outside the gene matches. In DNA form, the CDR3 reads TGTGCCAGCAGTTTTCCCGGGAGGGAGCAGTACTTC. Protein: CASSFPGREQYF. Together with reference TRBV28 and TRBJ2-7, the CDR3 gives the full variable domain: DVKVTQSSRYLVKRTGEKVFLECVQDMDHENMFWYRQDPGLGLRLIYFSYDVKMKEKGDIPEGYSVSREKKERFSLILESASTNQTSMYLCASSFPGREQYFGPGTRLTVT.

On this clone itself: The identical CDR3 is also encoded by other nucleotide sequences in the sample. The chain links TRBV7-2 to TRBJ2-7; D remains ambiguous. V was pared by 4 bases and J by 3 bases, with 4 bases between. The CDR3 runs 11 residues. Germline V gene data show CDR1 as SGHTA and CDR2 as FQGNSA. CDR3: CASSSYYEQYF. The CDR3 DNA sequence: TGTGCCAGCAGCTCGTACTACGAGCAGTACTTC.

V is TRBV5-1 and J is TRBJ2-1, with 10 nucleotides matching TRBD2. This CDR3 has 15 amino acids. CDR1 SGHRS and CDR2 YFSETQ come from the germline V gene. The V and J ends lost 2 bases and 7 bases, in that order; junction bases with no gene match: 6. CDR3 protein: CASSFLAGVANEQFF. CDR3 DNA sequence: TGCGCCAGCAGCTTTCTAGCGGGAGTGGCTAATGAGCAGTTCTTC.

The sample holds a few counts of this clone. The V call is TRBV9, the J call TRBJ2-5; D remains unclear. CDR1 is SGDLS, CDR2 YYNGEE, per germline. The CDR3 is 12 amino acids. V lost 4 bases, J lost 0 bases, and 4 bases lay in between. CDR3 residues: CASSSDQETQYF. The CDR3 DNA is TGTGCCAGCAGCTCCGACCAAGAGACCCAGTACTTC. The complete variable domain, with remaining parts taken from reference TRBV9 and TRBJ2-5, reads DSGVTQTPKHLITATGQRVTLRCSPRSGDLSVYWYQQSLDQGLQFLIQYYNGEERAKGNILERFSAQQFPDLHSELNLSSLELGDSALYFCASSSDQETQYFGPGTRLLVL.

The genes are TRBV28 and TRBJ1-1, with a weak D call TRBD1 (6 bases). The CDR3 has 14 amino acids. Trimming removed 5 bases from V and 4 bases from J, with 14 bases in between. Germline values: CDR1 MDHEN, CDR2 SYDVKM. The CDR3 region is CASSPQGPTTEAFF. CDR3 coding DNA: TGTGCCAGCAGTCCCCAGGGGCCGACCACTGAAGCTTTCTTT.

V usage is TRBV7-2 and J usage is TRBJ2-3; 8 nucleotides line up with TRBD2. V shed 2 bases and J 2 bases; nucleotides not matched to a gene: 6. The length of the CDR3 is 16 residues. Per the germline V gene, CDR1 is SGHTA and CDR2 is FQGNSA. CDR3 sequence: CASSLSSSGFTDTQYF. CDR3 nucleotides: TGTGCCAGCAGCTTATCGTCTAGCGGGTTCACAGATACGCAGTATTTT. The full variable domain, rest sourced from reference TRBV7-2 and TRBJ2-3, is GAGVSQSPSNKVTEKGKDVELRCDPISGHTALYWYRQSLGQGLEFLIYFQGNSAPDKSGLPSDRFSAERTGGSVSTLTIQRTQQEDSAVYLCASSLSSSGFTDTQYFGPGTRLTVL.

This clone was observed a few times. The chain couples TRBV28 to TRBJ2-1; TRBD2 matches 7 bases. The length of the CDR3 is 12 residues. CDR1 is MDHEN and CDR2 is SYDVKM in the germline V gene. With V trimmed by 6 bases and J by 7 bases, 3 bases remained unmatched. CDR3 region: CASSRTRNEQFF. DNA of the CDR3: TGTGCCAGCAGCCGGACTAGGAATGAGCAGTTCTTC.